The entry below describes one T cell receptor (beta chain). Its antigen has not been determined. One base away there is no much larger clone; base qualities are not given. The time point label on this specimen signifies: after dendritic cell vaccination, including at tumor progression/relapse. To be selected, patients needed enough residual fresh-frozen tumor tissue and more than two years of available survival data. An isocitrate dehydrogenase mutation was not carried by any of the glioblastoma patients, although molecular status was otherwise variable. PBMC collection took place before vaccination, two weeks after the third vaccination, and at tumor progression if progression occurred. The Qiagen DNeasy Blood extraction Kit was used to extract genomic DNA. These data belong to a study of glioma-infiltrating T cells after dendritic cell vaccination (dated by TCRdb to 2015 to 2016). Notes on the research overall: The cohort included about 15 glioblastoma patients drawn from Phase I and II dendritic cell vaccination trials, of whom 9 were newly diagnosed and 6 had recurrent disease. In glioblastoma patients vaccinated with dendritic cells, deep sequencing of TCR beta CDR3 regions served to measure the amount of tumor-infiltrating lymphocytes and to compare repertoires between tumor and blood. Survival after dendritic cell vaccination was correlated with TCR sequencing metrics such as TIL content and the overlap between tumor and blood repertoires. Each patient got three intradermal injections of the dendritic cell vaccine, spaced at biweekly intervals, in the arm below the axilla. Between the early 2000s and the early 2010s, patients were given autologous tumor lysate-pulsed dendritic cell vaccination. To make the vaccine, monocyte-derived dendritic cells were cultured for roughly seven days with IL-4 and GM-CSF and then pulsed overnight with autologous tumor lysate. General conclusions and limits of the study: TCR clonality showed no direct relationship with survival, which suggests that a diverse polyclonal response may matter. Higher estimated pretreatment TIL content predicted longer time to progression and overall survival after dendritic cell vaccination. The response model built on TCR overlap across three groups was characterized as speculative, with prospective validation still needed. The cohort was small and heterogeneous, few patients had complete blood and tumor sets, and even fewer had initial-recurrent tumor pairs.

The immunoSEQ assay amplified TCRB CDR3 regions from approximately 2 micrograms of genomic DNA, or from all available DNA when less than that amount was available. The multiplex PCR employed 60 forward primers targeting TCR V beta segments and 13 reverse primers targeting J beta segments. Synthetic control templates were spiked into each sample at limiting dilution to estimate reads per starting template. Reads of 87 bp were generated by sequencing on the Illumina HiSeq System. The paper's processing steps were these. PCR and sequencing errors were removed by a nearest neighbor algorithm that merged closely related sequences. TCR overlap was defined as the percentage of unique tumor TCR beta sequences that were also found in the peripheral blood of the same patient. TCRdb limited this immuneACCESS table to in-frame rearrangements with V and J called. A share of clones is missing; checked studies link under half to unresolved V genes, and the rest is unexplained. The V and J calls and clone size come from that table; D and trimming were worked out from the DNA. This sample lists fewer than 90,000 clones; roughly 87% were detected once. The ten most abundant clones make up around 6.5% of the sample.

This TCR was sampled from a human donor with glioblastoma. Sequenced here: blood, sampled after dendritic cell vaccination.

The CDR3 is CASSYLTPSQPQHF. The nucleotide sequence reads TGTGCCAGCAGTTATCTGACGCCTAGCCAGCCCCAGCATTTT. The V gene is TRBV6-5 and the J gene is TRBJ1-5; no D segment can be confidently identified. V was cut back by 3 bases and J by 7 bases, leaving a gap of 13 bases between them. CDR1 is given as MNHEY and CDR2 as SVGAGI, both from the germline V gene. Measured from the cysteine to the phenylalanine, the CDR3 is 14 residues long. Only CDR3 DNA remains: 42 bases, in frame from the first base.